This section outlines one T cell receptor (beta chain) sequence together with its context. What it recognizes is unknown. The V gene lost 1 base and the J gene lost 5 bases, with 7 bases spanning the gap. Germline V gives CDR1 LGHNA, CDR2 YSLEER. CDR3 length: 13 residues. Sequencing used immunoSEQ multiplex PCR; TCRdb keeps in-frame clones, though not all of them. Found here are around 120,000 clones, just over 90% of them singletons; the top ten hold approximately 5%. This specimen belongs to a study of T cell responses to AZD1222 COVID-19 vaccine. General study results and limits: Donors, mostly white British, included more females; clonal diversity was possibly underestimated.

Second-dose schedules of about 4 or about 12 weeks were combined. The sequence came from an adult who received the AZD1222 COVID-19 vaccine. This specimen was peripheral blood, taken 28 days after the second AZD1222 dose. This chain links TRBV4-3 with TRBJ2-3, with D unresolved. In DNA form, the CDR3 reads TGCGCCAGCAGCCAAGGGGTGGTAGATACGCAGTATTTT. Its protein is CASSQGVVDTQYF.